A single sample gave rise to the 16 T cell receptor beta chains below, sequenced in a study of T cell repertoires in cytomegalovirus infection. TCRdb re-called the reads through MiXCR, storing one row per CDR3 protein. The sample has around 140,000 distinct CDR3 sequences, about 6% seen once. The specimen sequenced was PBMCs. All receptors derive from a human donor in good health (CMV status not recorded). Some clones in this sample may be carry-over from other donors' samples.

The CDR3 is CASSPASGRAYEQYF. CDR3 nucleotide sequence: TGTGCCAGTAGTCCCGCTAGCGGTAGGGCCTACGAGCAGTACTTC. The chain combines TRBV19 with TRBJ2-7; 7 nucleotides align to TRBD2. In germline, CDR1 is LNHDA, CDR2 SQIVND (reference sequence). Trimming removed 5 bases from V and 2 bases from J; junction bases left unmatched: 9. The CDR3 totals 15 residues.

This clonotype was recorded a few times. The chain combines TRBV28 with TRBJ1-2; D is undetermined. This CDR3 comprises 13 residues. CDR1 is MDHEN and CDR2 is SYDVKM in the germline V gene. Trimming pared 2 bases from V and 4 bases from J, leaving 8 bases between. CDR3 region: CASSLPASYGYTF. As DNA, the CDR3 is TGTGCCAGCAGTTTACCCGCTTCCTATGGCTACACCTTC.

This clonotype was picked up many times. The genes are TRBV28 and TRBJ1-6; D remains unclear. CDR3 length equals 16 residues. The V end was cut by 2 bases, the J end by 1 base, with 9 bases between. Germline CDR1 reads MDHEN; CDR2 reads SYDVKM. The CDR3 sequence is CASSLDGPSYNSPLHF. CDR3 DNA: TGTGCCAGCAGTTTAGACGGTCCTTCCTATAATTCACCCCTCCACTTT.

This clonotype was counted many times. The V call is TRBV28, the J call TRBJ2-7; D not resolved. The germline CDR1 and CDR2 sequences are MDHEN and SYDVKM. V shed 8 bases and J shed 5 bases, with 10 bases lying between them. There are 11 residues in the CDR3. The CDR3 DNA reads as TGTGCCAGCGGCCCTACCCACGAGCAGTACTTC. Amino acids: CASGPTHEQYF. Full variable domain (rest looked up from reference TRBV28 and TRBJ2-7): DVKVTQSSRYLVKRTGEKVFLECVQDMDHENMFWYRQDPGLGLRLIYFSYDVKMKEKGDIPEGYSVSREKKERFSLILESASTNQTSMYLCASGPTHEQYFGPGTRLTVT.

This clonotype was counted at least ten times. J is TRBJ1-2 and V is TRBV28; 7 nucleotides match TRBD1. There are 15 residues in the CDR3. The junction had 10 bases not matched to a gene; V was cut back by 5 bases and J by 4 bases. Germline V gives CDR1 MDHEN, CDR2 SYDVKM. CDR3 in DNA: TGTGCCAGCAGTCACCCAGGGGACAGTATCTATGGCTACACCTTC. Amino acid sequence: CASSHPGDSIYGYTF.

Here the CDR3 reads CASSSRLAGKDTQYF. For the CDR3, the DNA is TGTGCCAGCAGCTCCAGACTAGCGGGGAAGGATACGCAGTATTTT. This chain uses TRBV7-3 with TRBJ2-3; 11 bases map to TRBD2. The CDR3 extends over 15 amino acids. The V segment lost 4 bases and the J segment 6 bases; nucleotides outside the gene matches: 6. Germline V gene lookup returns CDR1 SGHTA and CDR2 FQGTGA.

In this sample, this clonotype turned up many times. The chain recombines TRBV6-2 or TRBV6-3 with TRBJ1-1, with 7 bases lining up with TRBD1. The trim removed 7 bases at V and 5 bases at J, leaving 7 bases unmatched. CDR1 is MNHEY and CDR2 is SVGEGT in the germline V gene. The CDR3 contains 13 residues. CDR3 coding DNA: TGTGCCAGCAACATAGACAGGGTGACTGAAGCTTTCTTT. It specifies CASNIDRVTEAFF.

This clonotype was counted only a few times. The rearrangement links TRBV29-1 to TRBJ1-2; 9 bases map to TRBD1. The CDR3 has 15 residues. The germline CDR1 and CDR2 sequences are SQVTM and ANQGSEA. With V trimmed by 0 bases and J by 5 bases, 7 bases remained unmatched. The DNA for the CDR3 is TGCAGCGTTGAAGAGGGGGACAGGGTTAGATATGGCTACACCTTC. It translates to CSVEEGDRVRYGYTF.

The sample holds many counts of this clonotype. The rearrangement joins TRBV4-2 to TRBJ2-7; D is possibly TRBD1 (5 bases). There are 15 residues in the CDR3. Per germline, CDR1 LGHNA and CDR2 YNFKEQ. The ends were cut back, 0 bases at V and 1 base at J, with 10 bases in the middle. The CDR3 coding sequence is TGTGCCAGCAGCCAAGAAGCGCAGGGATCCTACGAGCAGTACTTC. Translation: CASSQEAQGSYEQYF.

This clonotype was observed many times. CDR3 amino acids: CASSLVEGSSYEQYF. The CDR3 nucleotides read TGTGCCAGCAGCTTAGTGGAGGGGAGCTCCTACGAGCAGTACTTC. The chain joins TRBV7-8 to TRBJ2-7; TRBD2 is a possible D gene (6 bases). This CDR3 contains 15 residues. V lost 1 base, J lost 0 bases, and 10 bases lay in between. Germline lookup yields CDR1 SGHVS and CDR2 FQNEAQ.

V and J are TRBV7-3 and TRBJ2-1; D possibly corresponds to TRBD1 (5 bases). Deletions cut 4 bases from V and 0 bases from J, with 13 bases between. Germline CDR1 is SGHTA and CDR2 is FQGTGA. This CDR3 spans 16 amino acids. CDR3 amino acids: CASSSSGRASYNEQFF. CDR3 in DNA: TGTGCCAGCAGCTCGTCCGGCAGGGCCTCCTACAATGAGCAGTTCTTC.

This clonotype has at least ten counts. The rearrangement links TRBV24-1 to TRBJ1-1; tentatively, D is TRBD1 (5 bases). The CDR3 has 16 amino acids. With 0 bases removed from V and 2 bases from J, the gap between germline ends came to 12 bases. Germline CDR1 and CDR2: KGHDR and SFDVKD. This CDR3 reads CATSDLRRGVNTEAFF. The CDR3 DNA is TGTGCCACCAGTGATTTGAGGAGGGGCGTAAACACTGAAGCTTTCTTT.

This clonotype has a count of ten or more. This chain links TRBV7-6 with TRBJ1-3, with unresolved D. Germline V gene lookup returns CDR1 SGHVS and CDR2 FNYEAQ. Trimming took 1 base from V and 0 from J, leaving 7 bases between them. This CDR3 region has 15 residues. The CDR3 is CASSLDLLSGNTIYF. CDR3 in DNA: TGTGCCAGCAGCTTAGATTTACTCTCTGGAAACACCATATATTTT.

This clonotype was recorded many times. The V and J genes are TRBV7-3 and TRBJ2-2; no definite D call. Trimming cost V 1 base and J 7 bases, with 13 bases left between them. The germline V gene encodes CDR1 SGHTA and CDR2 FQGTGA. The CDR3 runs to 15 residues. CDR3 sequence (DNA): TGTGCCAGCAGCTTAAAGGCCCAAAACTACGGGGAGCTGTTTTTT. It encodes CASSLKAQNYGELFF.

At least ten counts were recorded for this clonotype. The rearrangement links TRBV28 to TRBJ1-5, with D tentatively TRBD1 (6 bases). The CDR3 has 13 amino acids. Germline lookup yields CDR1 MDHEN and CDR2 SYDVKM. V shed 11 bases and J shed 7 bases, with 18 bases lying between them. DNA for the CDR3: TGTGCCGCTAAAGCAGGGGACCACCAGCCCCAGCATTTT. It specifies CAAKAGDHQPQHF.

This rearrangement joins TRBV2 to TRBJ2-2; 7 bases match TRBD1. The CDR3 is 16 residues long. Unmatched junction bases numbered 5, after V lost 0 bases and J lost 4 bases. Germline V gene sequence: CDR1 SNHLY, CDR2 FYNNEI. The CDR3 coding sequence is TGTGCCAGCAGTGAAGCGCTTGCAGGGGGCACCGGGGAGCTGTTTTTT. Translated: CASSEALAGGTGELFF. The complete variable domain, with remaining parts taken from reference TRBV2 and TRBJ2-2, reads EPEVTQTPSHQVTQMGQEVILRCVPISNHLYFYWYRQILGQKVEFLVSFYNNEISEKSEIFDDQFSVERPDGSNFTLKIRSTKLEDSAMYFCASSEALAGGTGELFFGEGSRLTVL.